This T cell receptor beta chain was identified during a study of T cell responses to AZD1222 COVID-19 vaccine. This CDR3 comprises 16 residues. Trimming removed 6 bases from V and 9 bases from J; junction bases left unmatched: 12. Germline CDR1 reads MDHEN; CDR2 reads SYDVKM. Libraries were prepared by immunoSEQ multiplex PCR; TCRdb keeps only in-frame clonotypes and omits some of them. The table includes about 190,000 clones, approximately 92% detected once. The source material was peripheral blood, sampled on day 0 of AZD1222 vaccination. The chain has TRBV28 and TRBJ2-1; 12 bases fit TRBD1. The TCR was taken from an adult in good health. CDR3 bases: TGTGCCAGCAGCACCTTAGGGACAGGGGGCTTCGGTGAGCAGTTCTTC. As protein: CASSTLGTGGFGEQFF.